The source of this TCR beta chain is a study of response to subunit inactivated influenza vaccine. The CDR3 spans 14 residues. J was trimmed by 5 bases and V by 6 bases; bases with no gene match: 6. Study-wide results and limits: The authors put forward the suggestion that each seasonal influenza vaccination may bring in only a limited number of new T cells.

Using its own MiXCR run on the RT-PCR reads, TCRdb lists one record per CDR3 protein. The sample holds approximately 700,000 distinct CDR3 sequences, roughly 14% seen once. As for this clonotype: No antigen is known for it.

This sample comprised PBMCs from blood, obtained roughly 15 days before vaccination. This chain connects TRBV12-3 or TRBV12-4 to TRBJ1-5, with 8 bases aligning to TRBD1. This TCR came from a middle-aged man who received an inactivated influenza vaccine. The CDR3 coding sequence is TGTGCCAGCAGCCAGGACAGGGAGGATCAGCCCCAGCATTTT. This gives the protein CASSQDREDQPQHF.